This T cell receptor (beta chain) was recovered during a study of T cells expressing NK-cell markers. 5'RACE template switching built TCR beta cDNA with unique molecular identifiers. TCRdb re-called the 5' RACE reads and shows each CDR3 protein once, DNA omitted. The sample's table shows about 410,000 distinct CDR3 sequences. Study conclusions and caveats: Specificity for HCMV among expanded NKG2C+ T cell clones was not established.

With regard to this clonotype: As yet, its antigen is unknown.

Sequencing input: blood T cells: a sorted CD56 or NKG2C T cell subset, CD4+ or CD8+ T cells, or bulk PBMC T cells (not recorded which). This clonotype originated in a woman in her forties or fifties in good health.

The CDR3 here is CASSQTDGRTDTQYF. The V gene is TRBV9, the J gene TRBJ2-3. The CDR3 is 15 amino acids. The germline CDR1 and CDR2 sequences are SGDLS and YYNGEE.